This record concerns one TCR beta chain sequence. The record originates from a study of blood T cell repertoires in COVID-19. Study overall: From T cells, B-cell-depleted T cells, or PBMCs came the material, which was cDNA or gDNA.

V lost 6 bases, J lost 2 bases, and 13 bases lay in between. The CDR3 extends over 14 amino acids. Germline values: CDR1 MNHEY, CDR2 SVGAGI. Under the authors' procedure: Estimated nucleated cell counts came from reference gene primer amplification. The method was immunoSEQ multiplex PCR; TCRdb's version includes in-frame clones alone and lacks a portion of them. The V and J calls and the clone size are those of that table, but D and trimming were determined from the DNA. The data contain fewer than 150,000 clones, approximately 84% of them singletons. The sample was peripheral blood. The chain joins TRBV6-5 to TRBJ1-1; no clear D gene. This sequence originates from a human donor in a cohort sampled during active COVID-19. DNA of the CDR3: TGTGCCAGCAGGATGAATGCGGCCAACACTGAAGCTTTCTTT. Translation gives CASRMNAANTEAFF.